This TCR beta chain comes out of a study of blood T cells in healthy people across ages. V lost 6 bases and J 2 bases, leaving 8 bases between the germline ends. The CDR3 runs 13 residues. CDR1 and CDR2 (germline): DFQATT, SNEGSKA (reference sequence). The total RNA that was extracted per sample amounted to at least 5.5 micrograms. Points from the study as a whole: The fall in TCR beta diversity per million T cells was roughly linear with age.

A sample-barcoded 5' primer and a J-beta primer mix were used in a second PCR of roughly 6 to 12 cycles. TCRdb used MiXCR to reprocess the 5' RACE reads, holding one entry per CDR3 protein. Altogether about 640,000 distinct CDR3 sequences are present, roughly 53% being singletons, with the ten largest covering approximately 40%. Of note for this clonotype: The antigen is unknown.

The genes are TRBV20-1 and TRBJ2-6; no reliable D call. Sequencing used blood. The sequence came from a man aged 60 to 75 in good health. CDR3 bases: TGCAGTGCACTGGAGACTGGGGCCAACGTCCTGACTTTC. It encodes CSALETGANVLTF.